The rows below give T cell receptor beta chains drawn from one sample of a study of CXCR3-negative and CXCR3-positive naive CD8 T cells. From its re-call of the 5' RACE reads, TCRdb lists each CDR3 protein once, without DNA. The sample totals 50,000 to 60,000 distinct CDR3 sequences; its top ten clones hold about 0.5%. Sequencing was performed on naive CXCR3+ CD8+ T cells from blood. These receptors were taken from a human donor in good health. Some clones in this sample may be carry-over from other donors' samples. CDR3s include the opening cysteine and the closing phenylalanine or tryptophan.

j_gene	v_gene	CDR3aa
TRBJ2-1	TRBV14	CASSPGEPGPDNEQFF
TRBJ2-7	TRBV29-1	CSVVGGPSEQYF
TRBJ2-5	TRBV4-2	CASSQESGGGAETQYF
TRBJ2-1	TRBV20-1	CSARDLAGGHKEQFF
TRBJ1-4	TRBV23-1	CASSQSGGEGKLFF
TRBJ2-5	TRBV7-9	CASSLAVTKYQETQYF
TRBJ1-5	TRBV20-1	CSARTGPYSNQPQHF
TRBJ2-3	TRBV29-1	CSVEGDDRGTDTQYF
TRBJ2-7	TRBV7-3	CASSDEGGDEQYF
TRBJ2-1	TRBV6-6	CASSRGTGAHNEQFF
TRBJ1-1	TRBV29-1	CSGHDSALTEAFF
TRBJ2-1	TRBV5-4	CASSSQGDEQFF
TRBJ2-2	TRBV2	CATYGENTGELFF
TRBJ1-5	TRBV12-3/TRBV12-4	CASSLGGWGQPQHF
TRBJ2-7	TRBV5-6	CASSPGQGAYEQYF
TRBJ2-7	TRBV5-1	CASSPDSNSYEQYF
TRBJ2-5	TRBV10-3	CAIRERGQETQYF
TRBJ1-1	TRBV6-5	CASSAYLEAFF
TRBJ2-2	TRBV5-1	CASSWNKDTGELFF
TRBJ2-5	TRBV20-1	CSARNSGGETQYF